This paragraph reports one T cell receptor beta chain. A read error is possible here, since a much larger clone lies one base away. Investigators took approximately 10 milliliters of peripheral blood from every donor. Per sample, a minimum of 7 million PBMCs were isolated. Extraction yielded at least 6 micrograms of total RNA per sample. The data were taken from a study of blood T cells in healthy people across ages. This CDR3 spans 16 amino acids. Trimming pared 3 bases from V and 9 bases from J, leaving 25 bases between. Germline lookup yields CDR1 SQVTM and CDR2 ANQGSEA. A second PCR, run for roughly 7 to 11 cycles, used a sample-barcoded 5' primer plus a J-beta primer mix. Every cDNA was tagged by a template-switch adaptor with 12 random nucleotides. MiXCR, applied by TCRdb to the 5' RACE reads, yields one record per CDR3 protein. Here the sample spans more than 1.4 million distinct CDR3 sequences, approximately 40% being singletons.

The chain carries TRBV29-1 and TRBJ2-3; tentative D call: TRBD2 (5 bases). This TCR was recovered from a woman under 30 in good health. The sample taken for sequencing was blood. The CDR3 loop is CSVDGVLGGVKETQYF. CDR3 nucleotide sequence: TGCAGCGTTGATGGGGTCCTCGGAGGAGTTAAAGAGACGCAGTATTTT.